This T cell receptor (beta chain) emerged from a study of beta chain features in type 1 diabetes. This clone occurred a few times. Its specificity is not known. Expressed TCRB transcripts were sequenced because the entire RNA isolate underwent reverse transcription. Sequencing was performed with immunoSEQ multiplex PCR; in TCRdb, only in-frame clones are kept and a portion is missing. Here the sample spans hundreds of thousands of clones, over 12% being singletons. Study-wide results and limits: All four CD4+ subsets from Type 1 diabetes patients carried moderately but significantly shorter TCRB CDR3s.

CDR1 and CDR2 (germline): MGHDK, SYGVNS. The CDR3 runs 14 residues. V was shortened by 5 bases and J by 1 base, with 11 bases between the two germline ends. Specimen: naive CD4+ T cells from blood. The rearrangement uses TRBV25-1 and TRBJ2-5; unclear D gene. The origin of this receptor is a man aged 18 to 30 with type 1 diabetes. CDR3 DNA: TGTGCCAGCAGTTTTGTAGGCAGCCAAGAGACCCAGTACTTC. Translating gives CASSFVGSQETQYF.